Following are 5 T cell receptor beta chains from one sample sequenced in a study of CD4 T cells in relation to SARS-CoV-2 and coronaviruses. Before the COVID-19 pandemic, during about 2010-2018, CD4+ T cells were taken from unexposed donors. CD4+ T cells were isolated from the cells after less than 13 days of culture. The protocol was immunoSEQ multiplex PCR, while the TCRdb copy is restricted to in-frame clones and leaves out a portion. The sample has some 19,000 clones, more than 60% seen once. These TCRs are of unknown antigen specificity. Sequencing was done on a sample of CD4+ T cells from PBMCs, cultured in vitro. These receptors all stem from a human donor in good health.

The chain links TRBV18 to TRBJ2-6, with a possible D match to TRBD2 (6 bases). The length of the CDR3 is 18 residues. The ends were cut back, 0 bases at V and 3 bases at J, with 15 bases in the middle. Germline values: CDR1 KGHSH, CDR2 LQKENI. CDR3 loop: CASSPPGGGSGGANVLTF. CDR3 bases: TGTGCCAGCTCACCACCGGGCGGAGGGAGCGGTGGGGCCAACGTCCTGACTTTC.

CDR3 in amino acids: CASSPGGASRTDTQYF. The CDR3, as DNA: TGTGCCAGCAGCCCCGGTGGAGCTTCTCGCACAGATACGCAGTATTTT. The chain carries TRBV9 and TRBJ2-3; D not certain. CDR3 length: 16 amino acids. Deletions cut 4 bases from V and 1 base from J, with 16 bases between. In germline, CDR1 is SGDLS, CDR2 YYNGEE.

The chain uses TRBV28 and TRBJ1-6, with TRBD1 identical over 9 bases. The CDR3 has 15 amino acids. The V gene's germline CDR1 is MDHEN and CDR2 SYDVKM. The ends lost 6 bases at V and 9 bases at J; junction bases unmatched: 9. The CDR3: CASSLAGQGISPLHF. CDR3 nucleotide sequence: TGTGCCAGCAGCTTGGCCGGACAGGGGATTTCACCCCTCCACTTT.

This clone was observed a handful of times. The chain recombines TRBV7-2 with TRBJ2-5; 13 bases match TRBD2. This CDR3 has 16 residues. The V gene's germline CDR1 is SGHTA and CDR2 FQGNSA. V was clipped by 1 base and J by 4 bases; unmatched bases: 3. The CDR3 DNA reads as TGTGCCAGCAGCTTAGGGACTAGCGGGGGAGGAGAGACCCAGTACTTC. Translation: CASSLGTSGGGETQYF.

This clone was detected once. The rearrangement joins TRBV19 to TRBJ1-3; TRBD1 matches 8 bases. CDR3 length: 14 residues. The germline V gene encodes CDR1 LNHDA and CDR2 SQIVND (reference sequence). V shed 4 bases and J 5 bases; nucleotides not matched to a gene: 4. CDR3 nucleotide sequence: TGTGCCAGTAGTACCTCAGGGGGCCGAAACACCATATATTTT. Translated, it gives CASSTSGGRNTIYF.